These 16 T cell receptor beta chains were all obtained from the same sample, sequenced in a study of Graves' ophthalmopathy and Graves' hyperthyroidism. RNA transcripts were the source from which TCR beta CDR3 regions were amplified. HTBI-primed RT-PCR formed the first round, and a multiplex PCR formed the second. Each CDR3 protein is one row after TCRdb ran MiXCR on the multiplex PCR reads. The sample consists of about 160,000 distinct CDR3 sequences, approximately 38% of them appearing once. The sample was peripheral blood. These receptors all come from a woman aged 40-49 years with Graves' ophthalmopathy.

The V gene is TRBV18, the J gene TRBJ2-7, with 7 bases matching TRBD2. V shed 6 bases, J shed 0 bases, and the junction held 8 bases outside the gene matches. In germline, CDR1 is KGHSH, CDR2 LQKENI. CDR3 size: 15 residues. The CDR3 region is CASSPSGAISYEQYF. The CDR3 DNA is TGTGCCAGCTCTCCCAGCGGGGCCATCTCCTACGAGCAGTACTTC.

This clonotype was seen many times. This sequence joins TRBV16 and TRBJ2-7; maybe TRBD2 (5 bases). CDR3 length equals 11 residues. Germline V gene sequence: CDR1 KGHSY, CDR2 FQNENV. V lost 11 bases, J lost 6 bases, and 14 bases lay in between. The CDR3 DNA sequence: TGTGCCGGCGGAAACGGAGGCGAGCAGTACTTC. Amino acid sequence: CAGGNGGEQYF.

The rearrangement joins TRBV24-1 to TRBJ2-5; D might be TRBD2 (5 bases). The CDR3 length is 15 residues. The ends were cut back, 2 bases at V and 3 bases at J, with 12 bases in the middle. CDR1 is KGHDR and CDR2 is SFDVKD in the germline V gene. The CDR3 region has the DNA TGTGCCACCAGTGATTCGAGGGAAATTGAAGAGACCCAGTACTTC. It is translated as CATSDSREIEETQYF.

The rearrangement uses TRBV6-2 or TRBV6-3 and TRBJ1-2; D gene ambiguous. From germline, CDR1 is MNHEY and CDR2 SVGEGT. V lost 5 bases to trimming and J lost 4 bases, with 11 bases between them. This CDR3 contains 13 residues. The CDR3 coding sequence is TGTGCCAGCAGTCGCAACTTTCGCTATGGCTACACCTTC. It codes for CASSRNFRYGYTF.

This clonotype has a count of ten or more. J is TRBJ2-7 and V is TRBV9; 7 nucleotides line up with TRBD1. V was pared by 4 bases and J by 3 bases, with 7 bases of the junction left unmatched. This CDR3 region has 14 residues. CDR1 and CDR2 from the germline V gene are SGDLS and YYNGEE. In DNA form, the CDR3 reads TGTGCCAGCAGCCCCCGGGACAGCGGCTACGAGCAGTACTTC. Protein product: CASSPRDSGYEQYF.

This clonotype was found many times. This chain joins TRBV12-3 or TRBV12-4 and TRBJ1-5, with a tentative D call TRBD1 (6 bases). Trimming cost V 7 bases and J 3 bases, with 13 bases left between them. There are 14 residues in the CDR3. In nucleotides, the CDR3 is TGTGCCAGCACCACGGACAGTACCAATCAGCCCCAGCATTTT. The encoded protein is CASTTDSTNQPQHF.

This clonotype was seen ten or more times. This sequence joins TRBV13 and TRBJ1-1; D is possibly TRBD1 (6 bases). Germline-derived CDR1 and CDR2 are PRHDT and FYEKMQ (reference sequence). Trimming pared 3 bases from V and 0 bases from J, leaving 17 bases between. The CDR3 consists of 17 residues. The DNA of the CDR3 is TGTGCCAGCAGCTTGATCTCACAGGGCCGACTGAACACTGAAGCTTTCTTT. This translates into CASSLISQGRLNTEAFF.

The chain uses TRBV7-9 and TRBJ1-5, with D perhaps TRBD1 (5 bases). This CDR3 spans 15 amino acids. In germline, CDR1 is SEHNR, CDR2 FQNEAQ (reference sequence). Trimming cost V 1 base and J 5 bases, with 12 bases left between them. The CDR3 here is CASSLGDLGDQPQHF. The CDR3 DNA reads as TGTGCCAGCAGCTTAGGGGATTTGGGGGATCAGCCCCAGCATTTT. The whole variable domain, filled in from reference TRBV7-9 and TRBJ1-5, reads DTGVSQNPRHKITKRGQNVTFRCDPISEHNRLYWYRQTLGQGPEFLTYFQNEAQLEKSRLLSDRFSAERPKGSFSTLEIQRTEQGDSAMYLCASSLGDLGDQPQHFGDGTRLSIL.

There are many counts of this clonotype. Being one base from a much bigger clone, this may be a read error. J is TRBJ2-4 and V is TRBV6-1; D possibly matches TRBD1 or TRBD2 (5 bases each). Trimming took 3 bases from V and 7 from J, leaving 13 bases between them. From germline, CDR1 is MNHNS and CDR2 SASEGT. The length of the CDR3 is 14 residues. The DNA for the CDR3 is TGTGCCAGCAGTGATGCGCCGGGGCAGAACATTCAGTACTTC. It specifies CASSDAPGQNIQYF.

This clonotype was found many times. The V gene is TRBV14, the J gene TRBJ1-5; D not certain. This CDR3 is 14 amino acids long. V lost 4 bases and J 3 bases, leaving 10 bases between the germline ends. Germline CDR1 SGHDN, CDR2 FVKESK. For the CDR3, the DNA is TGTGCCAGCAGCCGCACGGGCCTCAATCAGCCCCAGCATTTT. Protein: CASSRTGLNQPQHF.

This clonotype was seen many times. The CDR3 bases are TGTGCCACCAGTGAGCGCAGGGCCCCCTACGAGCAGTACTTC. Translation gives CATSERRAPYEQYF. This chain uses TRBV24-1 with TRBJ2-7, with D possibly matching TRBD1 (5 bases). The CDR3 consists of 14 residues. Germline V CDR1 and CDR2: KGHDR, SFDVKD. V gave up 4 bases and J gave up 2 bases, with 11 bases separating them.

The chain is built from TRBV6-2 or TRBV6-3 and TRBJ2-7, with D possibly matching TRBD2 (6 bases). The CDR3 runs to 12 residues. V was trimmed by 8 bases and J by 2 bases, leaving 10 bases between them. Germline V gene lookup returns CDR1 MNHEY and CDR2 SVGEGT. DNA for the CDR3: TGTGCCAGCGGGGAGCGGGCCTACGAGCAGTACTTC. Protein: CASGERAYEQYF.

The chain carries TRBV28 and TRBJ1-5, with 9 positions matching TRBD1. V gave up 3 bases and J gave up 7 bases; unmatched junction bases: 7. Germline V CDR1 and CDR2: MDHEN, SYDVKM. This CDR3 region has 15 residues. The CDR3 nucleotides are TGTGCCAGCAGTTTGGGACAGGGCTATCGGCAGCCCCAGCATTTT. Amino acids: CASSLGQGYRQPQHF.

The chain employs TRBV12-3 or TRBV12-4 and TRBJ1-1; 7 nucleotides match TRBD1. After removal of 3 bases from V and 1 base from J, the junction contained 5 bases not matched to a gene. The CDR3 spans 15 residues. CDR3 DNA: TGTGCCAGCAGTTTCAAGGGGGCGGGGAACACTGAAGCTTTCTTT. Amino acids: CASSFKGAGNTEAFF.

The CDR3 coding sequence is TGTGCCAGCAGTGAACCCACTCCGGTTGCGGGATACGCTTTCTTT. Protein sequence: CASSEPTPVAGYAFF. The chain is built from TRBV6-1 and TRBJ1-1, with D unresolved. Trimming took off 2 bases at V and 11 bases at J, with 21 bases between the two ends. CDR1 and CDR2 from the germline V gene are MNHNS and SASEGT. The CDR3 runs 15 residues.

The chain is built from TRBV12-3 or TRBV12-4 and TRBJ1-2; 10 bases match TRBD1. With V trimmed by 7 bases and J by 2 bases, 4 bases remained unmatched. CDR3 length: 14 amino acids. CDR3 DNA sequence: TGTGCCAGCACCCAGGGACAGGGGAACTATGGCTACACCTTC. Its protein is CASTQGQGNYGYTF.